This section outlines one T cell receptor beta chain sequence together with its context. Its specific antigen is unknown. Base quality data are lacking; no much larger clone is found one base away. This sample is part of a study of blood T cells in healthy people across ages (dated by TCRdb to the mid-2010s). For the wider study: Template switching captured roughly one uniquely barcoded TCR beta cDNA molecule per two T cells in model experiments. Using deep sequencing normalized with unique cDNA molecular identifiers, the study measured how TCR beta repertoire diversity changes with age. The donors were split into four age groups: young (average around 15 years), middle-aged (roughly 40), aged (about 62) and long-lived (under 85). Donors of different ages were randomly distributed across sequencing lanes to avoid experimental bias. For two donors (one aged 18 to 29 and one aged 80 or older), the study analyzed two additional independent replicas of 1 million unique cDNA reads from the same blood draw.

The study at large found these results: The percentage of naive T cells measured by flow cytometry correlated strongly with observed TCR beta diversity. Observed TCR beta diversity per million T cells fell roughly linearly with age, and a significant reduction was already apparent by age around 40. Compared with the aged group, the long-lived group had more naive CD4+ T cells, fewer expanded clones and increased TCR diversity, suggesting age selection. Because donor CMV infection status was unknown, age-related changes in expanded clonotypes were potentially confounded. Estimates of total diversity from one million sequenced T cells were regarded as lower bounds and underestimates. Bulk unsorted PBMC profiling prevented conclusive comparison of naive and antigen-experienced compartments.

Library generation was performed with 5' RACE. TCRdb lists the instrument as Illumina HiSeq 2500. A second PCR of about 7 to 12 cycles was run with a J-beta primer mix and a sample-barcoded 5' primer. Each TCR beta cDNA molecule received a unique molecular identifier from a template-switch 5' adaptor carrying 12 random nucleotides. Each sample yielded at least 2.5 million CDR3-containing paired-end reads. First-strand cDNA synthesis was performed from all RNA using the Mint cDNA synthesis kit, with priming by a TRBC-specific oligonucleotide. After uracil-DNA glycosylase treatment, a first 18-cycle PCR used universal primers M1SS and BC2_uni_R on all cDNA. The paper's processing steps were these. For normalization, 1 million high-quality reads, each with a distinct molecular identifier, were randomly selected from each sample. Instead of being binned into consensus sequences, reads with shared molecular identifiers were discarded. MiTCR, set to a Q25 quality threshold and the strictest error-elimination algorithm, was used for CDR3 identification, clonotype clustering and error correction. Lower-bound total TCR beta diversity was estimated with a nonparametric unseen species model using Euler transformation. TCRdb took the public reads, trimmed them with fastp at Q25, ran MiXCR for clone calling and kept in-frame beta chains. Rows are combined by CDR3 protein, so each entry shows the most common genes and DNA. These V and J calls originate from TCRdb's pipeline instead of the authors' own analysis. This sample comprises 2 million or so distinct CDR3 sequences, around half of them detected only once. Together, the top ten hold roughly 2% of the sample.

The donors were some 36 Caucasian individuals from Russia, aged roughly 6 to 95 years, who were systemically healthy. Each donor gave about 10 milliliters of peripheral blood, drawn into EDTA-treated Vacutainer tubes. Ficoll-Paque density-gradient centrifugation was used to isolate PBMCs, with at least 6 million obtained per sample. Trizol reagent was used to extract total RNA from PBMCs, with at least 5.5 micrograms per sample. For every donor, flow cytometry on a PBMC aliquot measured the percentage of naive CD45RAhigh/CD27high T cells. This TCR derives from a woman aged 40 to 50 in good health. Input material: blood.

The CDR3 is CATYRSSTQYF. The nucleotide sequence reads TGTGCCACCTACCGCAGCAGTACGCAGTATTTT. The chain was built from TRBV13 and TRBJ2-3; there is no confident call for the D gene. CDR1 and CDR2, per the germline V gene (reference sequence), are PRHDT and FYEKMQ. The trim is 10 bases for V and 8 bases for J, with a gap of 13 bases between the germline ends. Measured from the cysteine to the phenylalanine, the CDR3 is 11 residues long. The read is trimmed to its CDR3 DNA, 33 bases read in frame from base 1.